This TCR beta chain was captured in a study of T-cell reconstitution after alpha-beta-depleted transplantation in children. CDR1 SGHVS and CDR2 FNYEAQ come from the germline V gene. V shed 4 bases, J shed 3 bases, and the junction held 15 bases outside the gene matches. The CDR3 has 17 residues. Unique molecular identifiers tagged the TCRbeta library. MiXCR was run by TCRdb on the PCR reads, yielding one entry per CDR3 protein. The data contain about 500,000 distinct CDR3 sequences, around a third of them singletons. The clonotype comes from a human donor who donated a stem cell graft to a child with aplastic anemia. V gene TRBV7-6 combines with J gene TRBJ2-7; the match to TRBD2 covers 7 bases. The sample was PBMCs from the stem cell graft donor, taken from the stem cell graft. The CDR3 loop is CASSSGGGEDLDYEQYF. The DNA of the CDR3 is TGTGCCAGCAGCTCCGGCGGGGGTGAGGATTTGGACTACGAGCAGTACTTC. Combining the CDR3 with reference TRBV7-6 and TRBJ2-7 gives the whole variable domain GAGVSQSPRYKVTKRGQDVALRCDPISGHVSLYWYRQALGQGPEFLTYFNYEAQQDKSGLPNDRFSAERPEGSISTLTIQRTEQRDSAMYRCASSSGGGEDLDYEQYFGPGTRLTVT.